The 5 T cell receptor beta chains presented below share a single source sample, sequenced in a study of blood T cell repertoires in COVID-19. Some clones are missing from TCRdb's copy, which holds only in-frame ones; the method was immunoSEQ multiplex PCR. The repertoire holds fewer than 50,000 clones, with about four fifths as singletons. The source material was peripheral blood. The receptors come from a man between 40 and 49 years old with active or convalescent COVID-19.

The table lists this clone with a few counts. The rearrangement joins TRBV6-5 to TRBJ1-2; TRBD1 is a possible D gene (6 bases). CDR3 length: 13 amino acids. Per the germline V gene, CDR1 is MNHEY and CDR2 is SVGAGI. Trimming took 8 bases from V and 1 from J, leaving 11 bases between them. CDR3: CASHLGGNYGYTF. As DNA, the CDR3 is TGTGCCAGCCATCTAGGGGGTAACTATGGCTACACCTTC.

This chain connects TRBV5-1 to TRBJ2-7, with D maybe TRBD2 (6 bases). The CDR3 loop spans 15 amino acids. Between the trimmed V and J ends, which lost 1 base and 1 base, there was a span of 12 bases. In germline, CDR1 is SGHRS, CDR2 YFSETQ. CDR3 residues: CASSLILAKSYEQYF. The CDR3, as DNA: TGCGCCAGCAGCTTGATACTAGCAAAGTCCTACGAGCAGTACTTC.

The V gene is TRBV29-1, the J gene TRBJ1-1, with 7 bases identical to TRBD1. Germline V lookup: CDR1 SQVTM, CDR2 ANQGSEA. The CDR3 runs 13 residues. V was clipped by 7 bases and J by 1 base; unmatched bases: 6. The CDR3 DNA is TGCAGCGGAACAGGGGATGGGAACACTGAAGCTTTCTTT. Protein sequence: CSGTGDGNTEAFF.

The chain uses TRBV14 and TRBJ2-2; no firm D call. Trimming took 0 bases from V and 3 from J, leaving 8 bases between them. Germline CDR1 reads SGHDN; CDR2 reads FVKESK. The CDR3 length is 15 residues. CDR3 bases: TGTGCCAGCAGCCAAGATTTGAGATACACCGGGGAGCTGTTTTTT. This codes for CASSQDLRYTGELFF.

V usage is TRBV4-1 and J usage is TRBJ2-3, with TRBD2 matching 9 bases. The J segment lost 0 bases and the V segment lost 0 bases, leaving 7 bases of the junction unmatched. This CDR3 contains 18 residues. CDR1 is MGHRA, CDR2 YSYEKL, per germline. The CDR3 DNA reads TGCGCCAGCAGCCAAGATGGGACGCGGGGGGGTAGCACAGATACGCAGTATTTT. Translated: CASSQDGTRGGSTDTQYF.